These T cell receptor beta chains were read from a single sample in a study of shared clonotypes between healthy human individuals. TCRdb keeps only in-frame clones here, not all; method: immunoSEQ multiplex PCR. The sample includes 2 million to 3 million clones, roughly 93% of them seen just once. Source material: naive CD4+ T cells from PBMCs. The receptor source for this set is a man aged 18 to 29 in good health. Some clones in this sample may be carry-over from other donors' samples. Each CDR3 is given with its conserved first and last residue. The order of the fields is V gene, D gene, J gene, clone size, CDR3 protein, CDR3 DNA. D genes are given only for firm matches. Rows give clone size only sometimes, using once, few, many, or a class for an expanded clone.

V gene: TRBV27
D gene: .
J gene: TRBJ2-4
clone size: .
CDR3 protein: CASSLQGQGDIQYF
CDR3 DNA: TGTGCCAGCAGTTTACAGGGCCAAGGGGACATTCAGTACTTC

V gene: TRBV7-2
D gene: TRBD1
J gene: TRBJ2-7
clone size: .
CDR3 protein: CASSLVGQGLQEQYF
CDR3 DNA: TGTGCCAGCAGCTTAGTTGGACAGGGGTTACAGGAGCAGTACTTC

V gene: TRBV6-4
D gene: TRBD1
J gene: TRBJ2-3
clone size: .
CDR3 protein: CASSYRQGHADTQYF
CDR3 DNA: TGTGCCAGCAGCTACCGACAGGGTCACGCAGATACGCAGTATTTT

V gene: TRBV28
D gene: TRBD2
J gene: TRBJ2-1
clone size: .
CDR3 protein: CASTYTSGIYNEQFF
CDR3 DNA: TGTGCCAGCACTTATACTAGCGGAATATACAATGAGCAGTTCTTC

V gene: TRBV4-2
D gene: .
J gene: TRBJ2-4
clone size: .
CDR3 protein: CASSQDRERAKNIQYF
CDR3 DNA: TGTGCCAGCAGCCAAGATAGGGAGAGAGCCAAAAACATTCAGTACTTC

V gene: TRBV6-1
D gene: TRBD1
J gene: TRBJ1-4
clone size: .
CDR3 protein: CASSERQGAGEKLFF
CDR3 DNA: TGTGCCAGCAGTGAACGTCAGGGGGCGGGTGAAAAACTGTTTTTT

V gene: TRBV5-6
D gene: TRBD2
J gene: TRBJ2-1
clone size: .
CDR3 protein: CASSWTSGRDVYNEQFF
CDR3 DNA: TGTGCCAGCAGCTGGACTAGCGGGAGGGATGTTTACAATGAGCAGTTCTTC

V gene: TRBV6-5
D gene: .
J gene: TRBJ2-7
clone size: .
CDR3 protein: CASSYFRGSYEQYF
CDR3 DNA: TGTGCCAGCAGTTATTTTCGGGGGTCCTACGAGCAGTACTTC

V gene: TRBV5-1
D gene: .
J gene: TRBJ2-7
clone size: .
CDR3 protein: CASSPGTLPPYEQYF
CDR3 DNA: TGCGCCAGCAGCCCCGGTACACTACCTCCCTACGAGCAGTACTTC

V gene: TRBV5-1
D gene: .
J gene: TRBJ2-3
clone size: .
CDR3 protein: CASSSTGRGTDTQYF
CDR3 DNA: TGCGCCAGCAGCTCTACAGGGAGGGGCACAGATACGCAGTATTTT

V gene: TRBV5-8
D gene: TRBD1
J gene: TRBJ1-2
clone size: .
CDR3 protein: CASSLQGAPGYGYTF
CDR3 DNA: TGTGCCAGCAGTTTACAGGGGGCGCCGGGCTATGGCTACACCTTC

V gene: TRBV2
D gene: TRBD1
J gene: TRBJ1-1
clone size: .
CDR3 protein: CASSGRTGGLNTEAFF
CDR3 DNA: TGTGCCAGCAGCGGGCGGACAGGGGGCTTGAACACTGAAGCTTTCTTT

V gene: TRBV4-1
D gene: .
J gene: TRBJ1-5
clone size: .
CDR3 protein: CASSQAVVVSNQPQHF
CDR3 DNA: TGCGCCAGCAGCCAAGCTGTCGTGGTTAGCAATCAGCCCCAGCATTTT

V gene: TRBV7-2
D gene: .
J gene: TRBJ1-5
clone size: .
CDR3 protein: CASSLRAQPQHF
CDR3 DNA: TGTGCCAGCAGCTTAAGGGCTCAGCCCCAGCATTTT

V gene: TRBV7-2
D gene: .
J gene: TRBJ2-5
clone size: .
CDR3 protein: CASSLVRAETQYF
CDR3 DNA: TGTGCCAGCAGCTTAGTCAGGGCGGAGACCCAGTACTTC

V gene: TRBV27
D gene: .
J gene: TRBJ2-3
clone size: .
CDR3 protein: CASSLMARTDTQYF
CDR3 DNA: TGTGCCAGCAGTTTAATGGCGAGGACAGATACGCAGTATTTT

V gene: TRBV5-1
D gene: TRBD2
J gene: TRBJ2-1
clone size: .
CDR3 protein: CASSLASGSTYNEQFF
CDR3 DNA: TGCGCCAGCAGCTTGGCTAGCGGGAGCACCTACAATGAGCAGTTCTTC

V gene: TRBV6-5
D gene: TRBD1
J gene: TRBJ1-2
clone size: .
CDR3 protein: CASSYGTGYANYGYTF
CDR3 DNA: TGTGCCAGCAGTTATGGGACAGGCTACGCTAACTATGGCTACACCTTC

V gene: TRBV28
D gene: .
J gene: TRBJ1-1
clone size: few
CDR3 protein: CANLSPTGFAFF
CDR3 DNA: TGTGCCAACCTAAGCCCGACAGGTTTTGCTTTCTTT

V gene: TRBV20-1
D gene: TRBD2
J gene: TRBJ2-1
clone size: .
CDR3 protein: CSAQRTSEFF
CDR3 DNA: TGCAGTGCTCAACGGACTAGCGAGTTCTTC

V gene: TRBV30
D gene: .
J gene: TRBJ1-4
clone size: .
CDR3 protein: CASLNAATNEKLFF
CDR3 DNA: TGTGCCTCCCTAAACGCCGCAACTAATGAAAAACTGTTTTTT

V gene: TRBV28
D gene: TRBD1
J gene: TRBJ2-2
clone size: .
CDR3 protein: CASRTYTGGEVTGELFF
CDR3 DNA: TGTGCCAGCCGAACGTATACAGGGGGCGAGGTCACCGGGGAGCTGTTTTTT

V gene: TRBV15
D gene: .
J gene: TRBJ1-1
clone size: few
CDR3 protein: CATSRDSGNTPAFF
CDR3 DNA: TGTGCCACCAGCAGAGATTCCGGGAATACGCCGGCTTTCTTT

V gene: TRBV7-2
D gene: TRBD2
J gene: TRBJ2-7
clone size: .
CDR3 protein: CASRGLAGVYEQYF
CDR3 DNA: TGTGCCAGCAGGGGACTAGCGGGAGTATACGAGCAGTACTTC

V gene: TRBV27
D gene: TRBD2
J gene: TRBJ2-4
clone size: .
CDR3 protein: CASSLRPGGAGGPGNIQYF
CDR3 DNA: TGTGCCAGCAGTTTAAGGCCGGGAGGAGCGGGAGGGCCGGGGAACATTCAGTACTTC

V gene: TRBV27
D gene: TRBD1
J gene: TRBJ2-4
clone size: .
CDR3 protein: CASSRTGGKNIQYF
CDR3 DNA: TGTGCCAGCAGTCGGACAGGAGGCAAAAACATTCAGTACTTC

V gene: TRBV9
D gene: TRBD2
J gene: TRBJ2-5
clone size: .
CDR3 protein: CASSVAGGGETQYF
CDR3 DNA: TGTGCCAGCAGCGTAGCGGGGGGTGGAGAGACCCAGTACTTC